This entry lists 27 T cell receptor beta chains sequenced from one sample in a study of blood T cell repertoires in COVID-19. Generated by immunoSEQ multiplex PCR, the TCRdb table keeps only in-frame clones and is missing some. The repertoire holds about 100,000 clones, roughly 90% seen once, with under 7% in the top ten. The sequencing input was peripheral blood. These receptor sequences come from a woman aged 60-75 years with acute or convalescent COVID-19.

This clone was seen a handful of times. This chain links TRBV10-3 with TRBJ1-2; D unresolved. V shed 0 bases and J shed 4 bases, with 9 bases lying between them. The V gene's germline CDR1 is ENHRY and CDR2 SYGVKD. There are 14 residues in the CDR3. CDR3 bases: TGTGCCATCAGTGAGTCGAAGGACTCCTATGGCTACACCTTC. It specifies CAISESKDSYGYTF.

V usage is TRBV19 and J usage is TRBJ1-5; the D is unclear. Trimming took off 4 bases at V and 7 bases at J, with 14 bases between the two ends. The germline V gene has CDR1 LNHDA and CDR2 SQIVND (reference sequence). This CDR3 region has 14 residues. The CDR3 coding sequence is TGTGCCAGTAGTAACACGGGTCCACAACAGCCCCAGCATTTT. Its protein is CASSNTGPQQPQHF.

The chain is built from TRBV7-9 and TRBJ1-2; 9 bases line up with TRBD1. Unmatched junction bases numbered 9, after V lost 1 base and J lost 6 bases. The CDR3 has 16 amino acids. Germline lookup yields CDR1 SEHNR and CDR2 FQNEAQ (reference sequence). This chain's CDR3 is CASSLGILGQGDGYTF. For the CDR3, the DNA is TGTGCCAGCAGCTTAGGAATCTTGGGACAGGGCGATGGCTACACCTTC. Looking up the rest from reference TRBV7-9 and TRBJ1-2 gives the full variable domain: DTGVSQNPRHKITKRGQNVTFRCDPISEHNRLYWYRQTLGQGPEFLTYFQNEAQLEKSRLLSDRFSAERPKGSFSTLEIQRTEQGDSAMYLCASSLGILGQGDGYTFGSGTRLTVV.

V is TRBV19 and J is TRBJ2-4, with D maybe TRBD1 (5 bases). The V gene's germline CDR1 is LNHDA and CDR2 SQIVND (reference sequence). The germline V and J ends were trimmed by 4 bases and 0 bases, with 13 bases remaining between them. This CDR3 region has 16 residues. CDR3 sequence: CASSTGRVEAKNIQYF. CDR3 in DNA: TGTGCCAGTAGTACAGGCAGGGTGGAAGCCAAAAACATTCAGTACTTC.

This chain connects TRBV30 to TRBJ1-2; D call uncertain. Germline V CDR1 and CDR2: GTSNPN, SVGIG (reference sequence). V was shortened by 1 base and J by 0 bases, with 9 bases between the two germline ends. The CDR3 runs to 14 residues. DNA of the CDR3: TGTGCCTGGAGTGGCTTTACTACTAACTATGGCTACACCTTC. The encoded protein is CAWSGFTTNYGYTF.

The chain uses TRBV7-8 and TRBJ2-1, with D perhaps matching TRBD2 (6 bases). The ends were cut back, 1 base at V and 3 bases at J, with 13 bases in the middle. This CDR3 has 16 residues. Germline CDR1 reads SGHVS; CDR2 reads FQNEAQ. CDR3 DNA: TGTGCCAGCAGCTTAGGATCGGGAGTGGTCTACAATGAGCAGTTCTTC. Translating it yields CASSLGSGVVYNEQFF.

CDR3 sequence: CASSPVAGGYNEQFF. CDR3 bases: TGTGCCAGCTCACCGGTAGCGGGAGGGTACAATGAGCAGTTCTTC. The chain employs TRBV18 and TRBJ2-1; the match to TRBD2 covers 11 bases. Trimming took 3 bases from V and 4 from J; bases not matched to a gene: 2. This CDR3 is 15 amino acids long. Looked up from germline, CDR1 is KGHSH and CDR2 is LQKENI.

The chain joins TRBV7-2 to TRBJ1-4; no clear D gene. This CDR3 spans 18 amino acids. Germline V gene data show CDR1 as SGHTA and CDR2 as FQGNSA. Trimming stripped 0 bases from V and 2 bases from J, with 16 bases between. CDR3: CASSLALGAAGTNEKLFF. CDR3 nucleotides: TGTGCCAGCAGCTTAGCCTTGGGTGCGGCGGGCACTAATGAAAAACTGTTTTTT.

The CDR3 region is CASSYSGTGGVEAFF. The DNA for the CDR3 is TGTGCCAGCAGTTACTCCGGGACAGGGGGCGTTGAAGCTTTCTTT. The genes are TRBV6-5 and TRBJ1-1; TRBD1 matches 12 bases. CDR1 is MNHEY, CDR2 SVGAGI, per germline. CDR3 length: 15 residues. Germline trimming cut 0 bases from V and 7 bases from J; bases unmatched to any gene: 3.

The chain is built from TRBV2 and TRBJ2-7; D possibly corresponds to TRBD2 (6 bases). This CDR3 spans 14 amino acids. Per germline, CDR1 SNHLY and CDR2 FYNNEI. V was shortened by 8 bases and J by 0 bases, with 14 bases between the two germline ends. The CDR3 sequence is CASRSGQGSYEQYV. As DNA, the CDR3 is TGTGCCAGCCGAAGCGGGCAGGGCTCCTACGAGCAGTACGTC.

V usage is TRBV18 and J usage is TRBJ2-5, with TRBD2 matching 7 bases. CDR1 is KGHSH, CDR2 LQKENI, per germline. The junction had 9 bases not matched to a gene; V was cut back by 6 bases and J by 2 bases. The CDR3 runs to 15 residues. The CDR3 here is CASSPRLASQETQYF. The CDR3 bases are TGTGCCAGCTCGCCTAGACTAGCTTCTCAAGAGACCCAGTACTTC. The entire variable domain, with the rest obtained from reference TRBV18 and TRBJ2-5, is as follows: NAGVMQNPRHLVRRRGQEARLRCSPMKGHSHVYWYRQLPEEGLKFMVYLQKENIIDESGMPKERFSAEFPKEGPSILRIQQVVRGDSAAYFCASSPRLASQETQYFGPGTRLLVL.

The chain links TRBV12-3 or TRBV12-4 to TRBJ1-2; 10 bases are a match to TRBD1. Germline trimming cut 5 bases from V and 8 bases from J; bases unmatched to any gene: 5. The CDR3 length is 13 residues. CDR3 in DNA: TGTGCCAGCAGTGCGGGACAGGGGACAGGCTACACCTTC. Its protein is CASSAGQGTGYTF.

V is TRBV19 and J is TRBJ2-5; 8 bases align to TRBD2. The CDR3 contains 13 residues. V gave up 4 bases and J gave up 5 bases; unmatched junction bases: 3. From germline, CDR1 is LNHDA and CDR2 SQIVND (reference sequence). This CDR3 is CASSRVAGETQYF. The CDR3 nucleotides are TGTGCCAGTAGTAGAGTAGCGGGGGAGACCCAGTACTTC.

The V and J genes are TRBV5-1 and TRBJ2-1; 8 bases fit TRBD1. V lost 3 bases, J lost 6 bases, and 23 bases stayed unmatched. Germline values: CDR1 SGHRS, CDR2 YFSETQ. The CDR3 is 20 residues long. In DNA form, the CDR3 reads TGCGCCAGCAGCTGGAAGGCTGGGCAGGGGGCTCCTCGGGTCGGCAATGAGCAGTTCTTC. Translation gives CASSWKAGQGAPRVGNEQFF. The full variable domain, completed using reference TRBV5-1 and TRBJ2-1, is KAGVTQTPRYLIKTRGQQVTLSCSPISGHRSVSWYQQTPGQGLQFLFEYFSETQRNKGNFPGRFSGRQFSNSRSEMNVSTLELGDSALYLCASSWKAGQGAPRVGNEQFFGPGTRLTVL.

The table lists this clone with a few counts. The CDR3 nucleotides are TGTGCCAGCAGCGGTACAGGGATCCGTAACACCGGGGAGCTGTTTTTT. Protein: CASSGTGIRNTGELFF. The rearrangement links TRBV7-6 to TRBJ2-2, with a tentative D call TRBD1 (6 bases). Germline-derived CDR1 and CDR2 are SGHVS and FNYEAQ. This CDR3 region has 16 residues. V shed 5 bases and J shed 2 bases, with 15 bases lying between them.

The chain recombines TRBV27 with TRBJ1-2; D may be TRBD1 (5 bases). V was trimmed by 7 bases and J by 8 bases, leaving 17 bases between them. Per the germline V gene, CDR1 is MNHEY and CDR2 is SMNVEV (reference sequence). The CDR3 length is 13 residues. The CDR3 sequence is CASKRAGPGGYTF. CDR3 bases: TGTGCCAGCAAGCGTGCAGGTCCAGGGGGCTACACCTTC.

The chain combines TRBV9 with TRBJ1-1; a possible D gene is TRBD1 (5 bases). Germline lookup yields CDR1 SGDLS and CDR2 YYNGEE. V was cut by 1 base and J by 7 bases, with 11 bases left in between. The CDR3 has 13 residues. CDR3 region: CASSVRDGGEAFF. The CDR3 DNA reads as TGTGCCAGCAGCGTAAGGGACGGGGGTGAAGCTTTCTTT.

A single count supports this clone. As DNA, the CDR3 is TGTGCCAGCAGCCGAGGACTAGCGGGAGAGACCTACAATGAGCAGTTCTTC. Amino acids: CASSRGLAGETYNEQFF. The chain combines TRBV4-2 with TRBJ2-1; 13 positions match TRBD2. This CDR3 has 17 amino acids. Germline assignment: CDR1 LGHNA and CDR2 YNFKEQ. Trimming took 4 bases from V and 2 from J; bases not matched to a gene: 5.

CDR3 nucleotides: TGTGCCAGTAGTATTCGGGGTGTCGGGGATAGGGCACCCCAGCATTTT. Its translation is CASSIRGVGDRAPQHF. The rearrangement joins TRBV19 to TRBJ1-5, with D unclear. Germline V lookup: CDR1 LNHDA, CDR2 SQIVND (reference sequence). Trimming shortened V by 3 bases and J by 10 bases, and 22 bases separated the two germline ends. The CDR3 has 16 amino acids.

About this clone: This CDR3 is also generated by other DNA sequences in the sample. The chain links TRBV11-3 to TRBJ2-2; the D gene is possibly TRBD1 (5 bases). The CDR3 extends over 15 amino acids. V dropped 1 base and J dropped 1 base, with 7 bases sitting between them. Germline CDR1 SGHNT, CDR2 YENEEA. CDR3 region: CASSLGQGNTGELFF. The CDR3 region has the DNA TGTGCCAGCAGCTTAGGGCAGGGGAACACCGGGGAGCTGTTTTTT. Using reference TRBV11-3 and TRBJ2-2 for the parts outside the CDR3, the full variable domain is EAGVVQSPRYKIIEKKQPVAFWCNPISGHNTLYWYLQNLGQGPELLIRYENEEAVDDSQLPKDRFSAERLKGVDSTLKIQPAELGDSAVYLCASSLGQGNTGELFFGEGSRLTVL.

This chain links TRBV12-5 with TRBJ1-1; perhaps TRBD1 as D (5 bases). The CDR3 covers 16 residues. CDR1 and CDR2 (germline): LGHNT, FRNRAP. Trimming stripped 5 bases from V and 0 bases from J, with 16 bases between. In DNA form, the CDR3 reads TGTGCTAGTGGTCCACCGGGGGGGGTGATGAACACTGAAGCTTTCTTT. Translation gives CASGPPGGVMNTEAFF.

The chain is built from TRBV6-1 and TRBJ2-5; D unclear. The CDR3 covers 14 residues. V lost 0 bases, J lost 1 base, and 6 bases lay in between. CDR1 is MNHNS and CDR2 is SASEGT in the germline V gene. The CDR3 sequence: CASSEAPVQETQYF. CDR3 nucleotide sequence: TGTGCCAGCAGTGAAGCGCCAGTCCAAGAGACCCAGTACTTC.

The chain links TRBV6-2 or TRBV6-3 to TRBJ1-1; D may be TRBD1 (6 bases). V lost 4 bases and J lost 1, with 10 bases in between. Looked up from germline, CDR1 is MNHEY and CDR2 is SVGEGT. The CDR3 consists of 14 residues. CDR3: CASSFGQPNTEAFF. The CDR3 nucleotides read TGTGCCAGCAGTTTCGGACAGCCGAACACTGAAGCTTTCTTT.

The chain combines TRBV18 with TRBJ1-2, with D tentatively TRBD1 (5 bases). V was shortened by 4 bases and J by 4 bases, with 13 bases between the two germline ends. This CDR3 spans 14 amino acids. Germline lookup yields CDR1 KGHSH and CDR2 LQKENI. The chain's CDR3 is CASSLSDTGYGYTF. CDR3 nucleotides: TGTGCCAGCTCACTCTCGGACACGGGCTATGGCTACACCTTC.

The chain couples TRBV5-1 to TRBJ2-7, with TRBD2 matching 9 bases. The CDR3 is made up of 17 amino acids. V shed 0 bases and J 1 base; nucleotides not matched to a gene: 8. The germline V gene has CDR1 SGHRS and CDR2 YFSETQ. The CDR3 here is CASSLVSSGGPSYEQYF. The CDR3 DNA reads as TGCGCCAGCAGCTTGGTTAGTAGCGGGGGCCCATCCTACGAGCAGTACTTC.

There are a few counts of this clone. The chain recombines TRBV15 with TRBJ1-2, with D possibly TRBD1 on 6 matching bases. Trimming took 8 bases from V and 0 from J, leaving 13 bases between them. Germline V CDR1 and CDR2: LNHNV, YYDKDF (reference sequence). The CDR3 sequence is 14 residues long. The chain's CDR3 is CATEGTSANYGYTF. CDR3 coding DNA: TGTGCCACCGAAGGGACATCCGCTAACTATGGCTACACCTTC.

V gene TRBV7-2 combines with J gene TRBJ1-1; 7 nucleotides match TRBD1. The CDR3 has 15 amino acids. CDR1 is SGHTA, CDR2 FQGNSA, per germline. V dropped 0 bases and J dropped 4; count of bases not matched to a gene: 5. The CDR3 region has the DNA TGTGCCAGCAGCTTAGCGCCACAGGGGAGCACTGAAGCTTTCTTT. Translation gives CASSLAPQGSTEAFF. Drawing the rest from reference TRBV7-2 and TRBJ1-1, the complete variable domain is GAGVSQSPSNKVTEKGKDVELRCDPISGHTALYWYRQSLGQGLEFLIYFQGNSAPDKSGLPSDRFSAERTGGSVSTLTIQRTQQEDSAVYLCASSLAPQGSTEAFFGQGTRLTVV.